These 29 T cell receptor beta chains were sequenced from one sample in a study of blood T cell repertoires in COVID-19 (TCRdb year 2020). The library was built by means of the immunoSEQ multiplex PCR assay. Sourced from immuneACCESS, this table was stored by TCRdb with only in-frame sequences that have V and J called. A share of the clones is absent; for the studies checked, an unresolved V gene accounts for under half, and the remainder has no known explanation. Across this sample there are a few hundred thousand clones, with about nine tenths seen only once. Over 3.5% of the sample goes to the ten largest clones. Input material: peripheral blood. The receptor set was obtained from an older woman with COVID-19, enrolled during active disease.

This clone has just a few counts. This chain uses TRBV27 with TRBJ2-3; the D gene is possibly TRBD1 (6 bases). This CDR3 is 15 amino acids long. Germline V gene lookup returns CDR1 MNHEY and CDR2 SMNVEV (reference sequence). The germline V and J ends were trimmed by 6 bases and 5 bases, with 18 bases remaining between them. CDR3 nucleotide sequence: TGTGCCAGCAGCAGACAGGCCAAGCGTGGAGATACGCAGTATTTT. Protein product: CASSRQAKRGDTQYF.

The genes are TRBV30 and TRBJ1-2; maybe TRBD1 (5 bases). V was pared by 7 bases and J by 8 bases, with 20 bases between. CDR3 length: 13 residues. Germline CDR1 reads GTSNPN; CDR2 reads SVGIG (reference sequence). CDR3 sequence (DNA): TGTGCCTTTAATGCCAGGGCCCTCCGGGGCTACACCTTC. Its protein is CAFNARALRGYTF. Full variable domain (outside the CDR3, taken from reference TRBV30 and TRBJ1-2): SQTIHQWPATLVQPVGSPLSLECTVEGTSNPNLYWYRQAAGRGLQLLFYSVGIGQISSEVPQNLSASRPQDRQFILSSKKLLLSDSGFYLCAFNARALRGYTFGSGTRLTVV.

The chain recombines TRBV29-1 with TRBJ1-1; possible D gene TRBD1, 6 bases. The CDR3 length is 12 residues. Germline CDR1 is SQVTM and CDR2 is ANQGSEA. V lost 4 bases and J lost 10, with 16 bases in between. The CDR3 DNA reads as TGCAGCGTTGTCCGAACAGGGTTTGTAGCTTTCTTT. Its protein is CSVVRTGFVAFF. The variable domain in full, completed from reference TRBV29-1 and TRBJ1-1, reads SAVISQKPSRDICQRGTSLTIQCQVDSQVTMMFWYRQQPGQSLTLIATANQGSEATYESGFVIDKFPISRPNLTFSTLTVSNMSPEDSSIYLCSVVRTGFVAFFGQGTRLTVV.

The chain links TRBV4-1 to TRBJ1-4, with TRBD1 matching 7 bases. Losses at the gene ends were 2 bases for V and 6 bases for J; bases not matched to a gene: 3. The CDR3 covers 14 residues. CDR1 and CDR2 (germline): MGHRA, YSYEKL. The CDR3, as DNA: TGCGCCAGCAGCCAACTAGGGGGCGATGAAAAACTGTTTTTT. Amino acids: CASSQLGGDEKLFF.

In the case of this clone: The sample holds other DNA sequences that translate to the same CDR3. V usage is TRBV27 and J usage is TRBJ1-2; D call uncertain. Germline loops: CDR1 MNHEY, CDR2 SMNVEV (reference sequence). The V and J ends lost 3 bases and 4 bases respectively, with 9 bases between them. This CDR3 is 13 amino acids long. The CDR3 DNA reads TGTGCCAGCAGTTTCCGGGGAGGCTATGGCTACACCTTC. Protein product: CASSFRGGYGYTF.

V and J are TRBV19 and TRBJ1-2, with TRBD1 identical over 7 bases. The CDR3 has 17 amino acids. The J segment lost 4 bases and the V segment lost 2 bases, leaving 13 bases of the junction unmatched. The germline V gene encodes CDR1 LNHDA and CDR2 SQIVND (reference sequence). The CDR3 DNA sequence: TGTGCCAGTAGTATATATGAGGGGGCAGGGAGGACCTATGGCTACACCTTC. It yields the protein CASSIYEGAGRTYGYTF.

This chain links TRBV7-9 with TRBJ2-7; D unclear. The germline CDR1 and CDR2 sequences are SEHNR and FQNEAQ (reference sequence). The CDR3 consists of 14 residues. V was pared by 1 base and J by 3 bases, with 10 bases between. The CDR3 loop is CASSLGADNYEQYF. In nucleotides, the CDR3 is TGTGCCAGCAGCTTAGGGGCAGACAACTACGAGCAGTACTTC.

The chain carries TRBV2 and TRBJ1-2; the D gene is possibly TRBD1 (6 bases). The CDR3 is 15 amino acids. Germline V gene data show CDR1 as SNHLY and CDR2 as FYNNEI. Trimming removed 7 bases at V and 0 bases at J, with 15 bases between. The CDR3 reads CASKRTASTNYGYTF. Written as DNA, the CDR3 is TGTGCCAGCAAAAGGACAGCTTCGACTAACTATGGCTACACCTTC.

This sequence joins TRBV5-5 and TRBJ2-7; 9 bases are shared with TRBD1. The germline CDR1 and CDR2 sequences are SGHKS and YYEKEE (reference sequence). Trimming took 3 bases from V and 3 from J; bases not matched to a gene: 10. CDR3 length: 16 residues. This chain's CDR3 is CASSSRGGQGGYEQYF. The CDR3 DNA is TGTGCCAGCAGCTCCCGAGGGGGACAGGGAGGCTACGAGCAGTACTTC. Together with reference TRBV5-5 and TRBJ2-7, the CDR3 gives the full variable domain: DAGVTQSPTHLIKTRGQQVTLRCSPISGHKSVSWYQQVLGQGPQFIFQYYEKEERGRGNFPDRFSARQFPNYSSELNVNALLLGDSALYLCASSSRGGQGGYEQYFGPGTRLTVT.

The chain carries TRBV7-9 and TRBJ2-3; TRBD1 aligns across 9 bases. This CDR3 contains 16 residues. Looked up from germline, CDR1 is SEHNR and CDR2 is FQNEAQ (reference sequence). Trimming removed 5 bases from V and 4 bases from J; junction bases left unmatched: 10. The CDR3 is CASSDHRGQVSDTQYF. CDR3 coding DNA: TGTGCCAGCAGCGATCACAGGGGGCAAGTGTCAGATACGCAGTATTTT.

This clone was seen only a few times. This chain links TRBV14 with TRBJ2-7; 7 nucleotides line up with TRBD1. V shed 10 bases, J shed 5 bases, and the junction held 11 bases outside the gene matches. This CDR3 has 13 amino acids. CDR1 is SGHDN, CDR2 FVKESK, per germline. The CDR3 protein is CATIGQVFHEQYF. Here the CDR3 DNA reads TGTGCCACCATAGGACAGGTCTTTCACGAGCAGTACTTC.

This clone appeared once. The chain links TRBV6-2 or TRBV6-3 to TRBJ2-5; perhaps TRBD2 as D (5 bases). The germline gives CDR1 MNHEY, CDR2 SVGEGT. The CDR3 extends over 18 amino acids. The V end was cut by 8 bases, the J end by 1 base, with 26 bases between. CDR3 coding DNA: TGTGCCAGCCGCCCCCGGGCTAGCCGCTCTCCCATCCAAGAGACCCAGTACTTC. It codes for CASRPRASRSPIQETQYF.

A few counts support this clone. The chain links TRBV12-3 or TRBV12-4 to TRBJ1-2, with TRBD1 identical over 7 bases. This CDR3 comprises 12 residues. The V gene end was trimmed by 7 bases and the J gene end by 8 bases; junction bases not matched to a gene: 7. The CDR3 DNA reads as TGTGCCAGCAATCAACAGGGGCCGGGCTACACCTTC. Protein: CASNQQGPGYTF.

V gene TRBV19 combines with J gene TRBJ2-7, with D possibly TRBD1 on 6 matching bases. The V and J ends lost 1 base and 3 bases respectively, with 16 bases between them. This CDR3 has 16 residues. CDR1 and CDR2 from the germline V gene are LNHDA and SQIVND (reference sequence). This CDR3 is CASSIAQAGAGYEQYF. CDR3 coding DNA: TGTGCCAGTAGTATAGCCCAGGCAGGGGCTGGCTACGAGCAGTACTTC.

J is TRBJ1-5 and V is TRBV27; 9 nucleotides agree with TRBD1. Germline-derived CDR1 and CDR2 are MNHEY and SMNVEV (reference sequence). CDR3 length: 15 residues. V shed 5 bases, J shed 7 bases, and the junction held 9 bases outside the gene matches. The CDR3 spells CASSPTGGARQPQHF. The DNA for the CDR3 is TGTGCCAGCAGTCCAACAGGGGGCGCGAGACAGCCCCAGCATTTT.

This chain uses TRBV15 with TRBJ2-1; D unclear. Trimming took 0 bases from V and 0 from J, leaving 9 bases between them. This CDR3 has 16 amino acids. Germline V lookup: CDR1 LNHNV, CDR2 YYDKDF (reference sequence). DNA of the CDR3: TGTGCCACCAGCAGAGATCTGTTGAGCTCCTACAATGAGCAGTTCTTC. Protein product: CATSRDLLSSYNEQFF.

The chain couples TRBV6-5 to TRBJ2-7; possibly TRBD1 for D (6 bases). Germline V CDR1 and CDR2: MNHEY, SVGAGI. V shed 7 bases and J shed 5 bases, with 9 bases lying between them. The CDR3 consists of 11 residues. CDR3 region: CASTAGDEQYF. The CDR3 DNA sequence: TGTGCCAGCACTGCAGGGGACGAGCAGTACTTC.

The rearrangement uses TRBV28 and TRBJ1-5; D gene ambiguous. The CDR3 sequence is 15 residues long. In germline, CDR1 is MDHEN, CDR2 SYDVKM. V lost 3 bases and J 3 bases, leaving 12 bases between the germline ends. Here the CDR3 reads CASSFRQVVNQPQHF. The CDR3, as DNA: TGTGCCAGCAGTTTTAGGCAGGTCGTCAATCAGCCCCAGCATTTT. The variable domain in full, with the rest retrieved from reference TRBV28 and TRBJ1-5, is DVKVTQSSRYLVKRTGEKVFLECVQDMDHENMFWYRQDPGLGLRLIYFSYDVKMKEKGDIPEGYSVSREKKERFSLILESASTNQTSMYLCASSFRQVVNQPQHFGDGTRLSIL.

This clone has only a few counts. The gene calls are TRBV24-1 and TRBJ2-5; tentatively, D is TRBD2 (7 bases). Germline V gene data show CDR1 as KGHDR and CDR2 as SFDVKD. This CDR3 comprises 14 residues. Trimming took off 4 bases at V and 5 bases at J, with 13 bases between the two ends. For the CDR3, the DNA is TGTGCCACCAGTGAAGGGGGGGCCCCGGAGACCCAGTACTTC. The encoded protein is CATSEGGAPETQYF.

This sequence joins TRBV5-1 and TRBJ1-1; 7 nucleotides align to TRBD1. The CDR3 consists of 16 residues. V lost 3 bases to trimming and J lost 0 bases; unmatched junction nucleotides: 8. Germline values: CDR1 SGHRS, CDR2 YFSETQ. DNA for the CDR3: TGCGCCAGCAGCTATACTCCCGGACAGGTGAACACTGAAGCTTTCTTT. Translation gives CASSYTPGQVNTEAFF.

The rearrangement uses TRBV5-1 and TRBJ2-1; maybe TRBD1 (5 bases). Germline CDR1 SGHRS, CDR2 YFSETQ. The CDR3 sequence is 14 residues long. Trimming cost V 2 bases and J 1 base, with 7 bases left between them. CDR3: CASSFAGSYNEQFF. The CDR3 nucleotides are TGCGCCAGCAGCTTTGCAGGGTCCTACAATGAGCAGTTCTTC. The variable domain in full, completed from reference TRBV5-1 and TRBJ2-1, reads KAGVTQTPRYLIKTRGQQVTLSCSPISGHRSVSWYQQTPGQGLQFLFEYFSETQRNKGNFPGRFSGRQFSNSRSEMNVSTLELGDSALYLCASSFAGSYNEQFFGPGTRLTVL.

This chain connects TRBV3-1 (or the pseudogene TRBV3-2) to TRBJ1-2; 9 nucleotides line up with TRBD1. This CDR3 is 15 amino acids long. The germline gives CDR1 LGHDT, CDR2 YNNKEL (reference sequence). The V and J ends lost 2 bases and 8 bases, in that order; junction bases with no gene match: 9. In DNA, the CDR3 is TGTGCCAGCAGCCAACCGGGACAGGGTTACGGAGGCTACACCTTC. Its translation: CASSQPGQGYGGYTF.

The chain recombines TRBV5-1 with TRBJ2-1, with 7 bases that match TRBD1. This CDR3 spans 14 amino acids. Per germline, CDR1 SGHRS and CDR2 YFSETQ. V was pared by 6 bases and J by 10 bases, with 13 bases of the junction left unmatched. The CDR3 loop reads CASKPGQPSFEQFF. CDR3 bases: TGCGCCAGCAAACCGGGACAGCCTTCTTTCGAGCAGTTCTTC. Complete variable domain (other parts from reference TRBV5-1 and TRBJ2-1): KAGVTQTPRYLIKTRGQQVTLSCSPISGHRSVSWYQQTPGQGLQFLFEYFSETQRNKGNFPGRFSGRQFSNSRSEMNVSTLELGDSALYLCASKPGQPSFEQFFGPGTRLTVL.

The V and J genes are TRBV15 and TRBJ1-5; 9 positions match TRBD1. The CDR3 loop spans 16 amino acids. Trimming took 5 bases from V and 4 from J; bases not matched to a gene: 9. Per the germline V gene, CDR1 is LNHNV and CDR2 is YYDKDF (reference sequence). CDR3 protein: CATSEGQGIGNQPQHF. The CDR3 DNA sequence: TGTGCCACCAGCGAAGGACAGGGGATAGGGAATCAGCCCCAGCATTTT.

CDR3 sequence: CASKTTYNEQFF. CDR3 in DNA: TGCGCCAGCAAAACTACCTACAATGAGCAGTTCTTC. The chain carries TRBV10-2 and TRBJ2-1; D is ambiguous. V was pared by 7 bases and J by 2 bases, with 6 bases between. Germline V gene sequence: CDR1 WSHSY, CDR2 SAAADI. This CDR3 region has 12 residues.

The chain carries TRBV10-2 and TRBJ1-1, with D perhaps matching TRBD1 (5 bases). CDR1 and CDR2 from the germline V gene are WSHSY and SAAADI. The V gene lost 7 bases and the J gene lost 5 bases, with 14 bases spanning the gap. This CDR3 has 13 residues. The CDR3 protein is CASTAREGTEAFF. In DNA, the CDR3 is TGCGCCAGCACGGCCAGGGAGGGAACTGAAGCTTTCTTT.

This rearrangement joins TRBV10-3 to TRBJ1-6, with 9 bases matching TRBD1. The CDR3 extends over 16 amino acids. Germline V lookup: CDR1 ENHRY, CDR2 SYGVKD. V lost 5 bases to trimming and J lost 7 bases; unmatched junction nucleotides: 9. The CDR3 nucleotides are TGTGCCATCAGTTTTTCACAGGGGGCGGAGAATTCACCCCTCCACTTT. It is translated as CAISFSQGAENSPLHF.

V usage is TRBV10-3 and J usage is TRBJ1-1; 8 positions match TRBD1. The germline CDR1 and CDR2 sequences are ENHRY and SYGVKD. Trimming took 6 bases from V and 1 from J; bases not matched to a gene: 4. CDR3 length: 14 amino acids. The CDR3 region is CAIRLTGANTEAFF. In DNA, the CDR3 is TGTGCCATCAGGCTGACAGGGGCGAACACTGAAGCTTTCTTT.

The genes are TRBV27 and TRBJ1-2, with 9 bases fitting TRBD1. The germline V gene has CDR1 MNHEY and CDR2 SMNVEV (reference sequence). The CDR3 sequence is 14 residues long. J was trimmed by 3 bases and V by 5 bases; bases with no gene match: 4. CDR3: CASSLGQGDYGYTF. The CDR3 DNA is TGTGCCAGCAGTCTGGGACAGGGTGACTATGGCTACACCTTC.